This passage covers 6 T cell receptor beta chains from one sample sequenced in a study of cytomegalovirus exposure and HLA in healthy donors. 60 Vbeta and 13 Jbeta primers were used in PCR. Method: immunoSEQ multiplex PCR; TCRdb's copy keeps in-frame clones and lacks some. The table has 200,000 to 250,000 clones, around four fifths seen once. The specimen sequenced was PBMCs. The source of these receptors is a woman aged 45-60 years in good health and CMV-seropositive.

In DNA form, the CDR3 reads TGTGCCAGTAGTATACCAAGACAGGGCAGGGAGACCCAGTACTTC. It codes for CASSIPRQGRETQYF. This chain joins TRBV19 and TRBJ2-5; 7 bases align to TRBD1. The CDR3 contains 15 residues. Germline V gene data show CDR1 as LNHDA and CDR2 as SQIVND (reference sequence). J was trimmed by 5 bases and V by 2 bases; bases with no gene match: 8.

The CDR3 DNA reads as TGTGCCAGCAGCTCGGGACCGGACAGGGCCTACGAGCAGTACTTC. It encodes CASSSGPDRAYEQYF. This chain links TRBV7-3 with TRBJ2-7; TRBD1 aligns across 8 bases. The germline V gene has CDR1 SGHTA and CDR2 FQGTGA. The V gene end was trimmed by 4 bases and the J gene end by 2 bases; junction bases not matched to a gene: 7. This CDR3 has 15 amino acids.

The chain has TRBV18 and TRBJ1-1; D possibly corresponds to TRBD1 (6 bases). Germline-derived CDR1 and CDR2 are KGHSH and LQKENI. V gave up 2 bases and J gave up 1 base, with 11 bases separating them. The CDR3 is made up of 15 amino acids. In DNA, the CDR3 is TGTGCCAGCTCACCAAGCGGACAGCAGAACACTGAAGCTTTCTTT. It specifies CASSPSGQQNTEAFF.

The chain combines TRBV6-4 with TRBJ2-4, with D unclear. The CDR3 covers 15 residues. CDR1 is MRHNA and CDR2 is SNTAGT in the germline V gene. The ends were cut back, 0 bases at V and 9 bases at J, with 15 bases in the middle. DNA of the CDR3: TGTGCCAGCAGTGACTCGATACGAGTCGGTAGCATTCAGTACTTC. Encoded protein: CASSDSIRVGSIQYF.

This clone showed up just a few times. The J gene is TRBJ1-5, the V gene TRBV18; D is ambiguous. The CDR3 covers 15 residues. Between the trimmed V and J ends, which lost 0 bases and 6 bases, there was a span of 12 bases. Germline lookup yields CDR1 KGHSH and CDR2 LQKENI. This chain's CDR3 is CASSPPRSASQPQHF. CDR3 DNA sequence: TGTGCCAGCTCACCACCGCGGTCGGCGAGTCAGCCCCAGCATTTT.

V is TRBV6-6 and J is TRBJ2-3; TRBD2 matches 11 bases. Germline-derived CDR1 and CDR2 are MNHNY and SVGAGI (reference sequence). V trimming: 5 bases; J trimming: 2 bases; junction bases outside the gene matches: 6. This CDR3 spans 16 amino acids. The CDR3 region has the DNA TGTGCCAGCAGTGCCCGACTAGCGGGGACCACAGATACGCAGTATTTT. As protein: CASSARLAGTTDTQYF.